This T cell receptor (beta chain) was captured in a study of T cells in Graves' hyperthyroidism and ophthalmopathy. Germline lookup yields CDR1 MNHNS and CDR2 SASEGT. CDR3 length equals 19 residues. With 5 bases clipped from V and 0 bases from J, the junction kept 10 bases outside the gene matches. This clonotype was seen many times. Amplified TCR beta CDR3 regions derived from RNA transcripts. A first-round RT-PCR of the TCR CDR3 used the HTBI primer set. From the multiplex PCR reads, TCRdb called clonotypes with MiXCR, one entry per CDR3 protein. The table lists about 290,000 distinct CDR3 sequences, roughly 15% of them singletons.

This receptor was taken from a woman aged 45-60 years with Graves' hyperthyroidism that later progressed to Graves' ophthalmopathy. Source material: blood. The chain joins TRBV6-1 to TRBJ1-6; 10 bases match TRBD1. The DNA for the CDR3 is TGTGCCAGCAGTAACCCGGGACAGGGGTTAAGCTCCTATAATTCACCCCTCCACTTT. This translates into CASSNPGQGLSSYNSPLHF.